These T cell receptor beta chains were read from a single sample in a study of cytomegalovirus exposure and HLA in healthy donors. Only in-frame clones appear in the TCRdb table, and some are missing; sequencing was by immunoSEQ multiplex PCR. The sample contains 200,000 to 250,000 clones, approximately 78% of which appear only once. Specimen: PBMCs. The receptors originated from a man aged 25-40 years in good health and CMV-seronegative. The CDR3 runs from the conserved cysteine through the conserved F or W. D genes are given only for firm matches. Expanded clones are given a class, and other clones once, few, many or no size at all.

TRBJ2-3 NA TRBD1 TRBV7-9 TGTGCCAGCAGCCAGACAGGGGTTTGGGCAGATACGCAGTATTTT CASSQTGVWADTQYF
TRBJ2-2 NA NA TRBV6-1 TGTGCCAGCAGTGCCCCACCGGCGGGCACCGGGGAGCTGTTTTTT CASSAPPAGTGELFF
TRBJ2-2 NA TRBD1 TRBV15 TGTGCCACCAGCAGAGGACAGGGGAGAGCCGGGGAGCTGTTTTTT CATSRGQGRAGELFF
TRBJ1-6 NA NA TRBV27 TGTGCCAGCAGGATGGGCCCTCGGGGTTCACCCCTCCACTTT CASRMGPRGSPLHF
TRBJ1-6 NA NA TRBV6-4 TGTGCCAGCAGTGACAGCCCGAATTCACCCCTCCACTTT CASSDSPNSPLHF
TRBJ1-6 NA NA TRBV7-3 TGTGCCAGCAGCTCGCGGGCCTCAGGATCACCCCTCCACTTT CASSSRASGSPLHF
TRBJ1-5 few NA TRBV6-1 TGTGCCAGCAGTGAAATCCCAATGAGGGCTGGCCAGCCCCAGCATTTT CASSEIPMRAGQPQHF
TRBJ2-1 NA TRBD2 TRBV5-1 TGCGCCAGCAGCTCTTCACCGGGACTAGGGGGTGAGCAGTTCTTC CASSSSPGLGGEQFF
TRBJ2-1 NA TRBD2 TRBV10-3 TGTGCCATCAGGACACTAGCGGGGGGGCATAATGAGCAGTTCTTC CAIRTLAGGHNEQFF
TRBJ2-7 NA TRBD2 TRBV7-8 TGTGCCAGCAGCTCAATACCGGGACTAGAGAACCTAGGGTTGGGCTACGAGCAGTACTTC CASSSIPGLENLGLGYEQYF
TRBJ1-4 NA TRBD1 TRBV7-9 TGTGCCAGCAGCTCAGGGACAGGGGGTGGTGAAAAACTGTTTTTT CASSSGTGGGEKLFF
TRBJ1-6 NA NA TRBV27 TGTGCCAGCAGTTTATGGGGGGGCAATTCACCCCTCCACTTT CASSLWGGNSPLHF
TRBJ2-7 NA TRBD1 TRBV6-6 TGTGCCAGCAGTTACGATCCTAGGACAGGGAACTACGAGCAGTACTTC CASSYDPRTGNYEQYF
TRBJ2-5 NA TRBD1 TRBV9 TGTGCCAGCAGCCTGGGACAGGGTCGCGAGACCCAGTACTTC CASSLGQGRETQYF
TRBJ2-1 NA TRBD2 TRBV19 TGTGCCAGTAGTCGACTAGCACCTTCCTACAATGAGCAGTTCTTC CASSRLAPSYNEQFF
TRBJ1-1 few TRBD1 TRBV28 TGTGCCAGCACCACGGGACAGGGTAACACTGAAGCTTTCTTT CASTTGQGNTEAFF
TRBJ1-1 few NA TRBV6-6 TGTGCCAGCCGTCAAGGCCTGGGAGGGGGCACTGAAGCTTTCTTT CASRQGLGGGTEAFF
TRBJ1-1 NA NA TRBV11-2 TGTGCCAGCAGCTCCCGGGTCACTGAAGCTTTCTTT CASSSRVTEAFF
TRBJ1-4 NA TRBD1 TRBV4-2 TGTGCCAGCAGCCAGCCCGGGACAGGGGATGAAAAACTGTTTTTT CASSQPGTGDEKLFF
TRBJ1-1 few TRBD1 TRBV5-1 TGCGCCAGCAGCTTGACAGGGGAAAAGAACACTGAAGCTTTCTTT CASSLTGEKNTEAFF
TRBJ2-3 NA TRBD1 TRBV7-3 TGTGCCAGCAGCTCGGACAGGGGAGATACGCAGTATTTT CASSSDRGDTQYF
TRBJ2-1 NA NA TRBV11-2 TGTGCCAGCAGCCGCATTAGGGGCACGGGCGTCACTGAGCAGTTCTTC CASSRIRGTGVTEQFF
TRBJ2-3 NA NA TRBV27 TGTGCCAGCAGCTTAGGGAGGGGGGATACGCAGTATTTT CASSLGRGDTQYF
TRBJ2-7 NA TRBD1 TRBV4-1 TGCGCCAGCAGCCTAGACAGGGGAAACTACGAGCAGTACTTC CASSLDRGNYEQYF
TRBJ2-7 NA TRBD1 TRBV5-1 TGCGCCAGCAGCCCCGTGGGGACAGGGGCTCGGGGGCAGTACTTC CASSPVGTGARGQYF
TRBJ2-7 NA TRBD1 TRBV5-4 TGTGCCAGCAGCTATCAGGGGGCGGATTACGAGCAGTACTTC CASSYQGADYEQYF
TRBJ2-3 NA NA TRBV11-2 TGTGCCAGCAGCTTTTCTCCAGGGAAAGATACGCAGTATTTT CASSFSPGKDTQYF
TRBJ2-1 NA TRBD2 TRBV7-2 TGTGCCAGCATCCTTAGCGGGGGGGCTCTAGGTGAGCAGTTCTTC CASILSGGALGEQFF
TRBJ1-2 NA NA TRBV6-1 TGTGCCAGCAAGTCGGACCGAGGGTTCGGCGGCTACACCTTC CASKSDRGFGGYTF
TRBJ2-7 NA TRBD2 TRBV27 TGTGCCAGCAGGAGGGACTACTCCTACGAGCAGTACTTC CASRRDYSYEQYF
TRBJ1-4 medium-sized NA TRBV19 TGTGCCAGTAGTATAGTGTTCGGAGGGTCTGAAAAACTGTTTTTT CASSIVFGGSEKLFF
TRBJ1-1 NA NA TRBV18 TGTGCCAGCTCACAGACAGGTTATGAAGCTTTCTTT CASSQTGYEAFF
TRBJ2-5 NA NA TRBV21-1 TGTGCCACACAGGGGCAGGGGATTAACAACCACCAGACCCAGTACTTC CATQGQGINNHQTQYF
TRBJ2-1 NA NA TRBV29-1 TGCAGCGTTGGGATATGGGCAGATACCAATGAGCAGTTCTTC CSVGIWADTNEQFF
TRBJ1-2 few TRBD1 TRBV4-2 TGTGCCAGCAGCCAAGATCTCTCCGGGACAGGGTCTAACTATGGCTACACCTTC CASSQDLSGTGSNYGYTF
TRBJ2-3 NA NA TRBV7-9 TGTGCCAGCAGCACCGGTTTGGCGGGCACAGATACGCAGTATTTT CASSTGLAGTDTQYF
TRBJ1-2 NA TRBD1 TRBV27 TGTGCCAGCAGTTTGGGACAGGGGGCTAACTATGGCTACACCTTC CASSLGQGANYGYTF
TRBJ1-4 NA NA TRBV7-9 TGTGCCAGCAGCTTAAGGCAGGGCGAACGGGAAAAACTGTTTTTT CASSLRQGEREKLFF
TRBJ2-6 NA NA TRBV19 TGTGCCAGTAGTATGGGACTGCCCGGGGCCAACGTCCTGACTTTC CASSMGLPGANVLTF
TRBJ2-2 NA NA TRBV7-9 TGTGCCAGCCGTGACGGGCAGGGAAGAACCGGGGAGCTGTTTTTT CASRDGQGRTGELFF
TRBJ1-5 NA NA TRBV19 TGTGCCAGTAGTATAGTAGGAGACAATCAGCCCCAGCATTTT CASSIVGDNQPQHF